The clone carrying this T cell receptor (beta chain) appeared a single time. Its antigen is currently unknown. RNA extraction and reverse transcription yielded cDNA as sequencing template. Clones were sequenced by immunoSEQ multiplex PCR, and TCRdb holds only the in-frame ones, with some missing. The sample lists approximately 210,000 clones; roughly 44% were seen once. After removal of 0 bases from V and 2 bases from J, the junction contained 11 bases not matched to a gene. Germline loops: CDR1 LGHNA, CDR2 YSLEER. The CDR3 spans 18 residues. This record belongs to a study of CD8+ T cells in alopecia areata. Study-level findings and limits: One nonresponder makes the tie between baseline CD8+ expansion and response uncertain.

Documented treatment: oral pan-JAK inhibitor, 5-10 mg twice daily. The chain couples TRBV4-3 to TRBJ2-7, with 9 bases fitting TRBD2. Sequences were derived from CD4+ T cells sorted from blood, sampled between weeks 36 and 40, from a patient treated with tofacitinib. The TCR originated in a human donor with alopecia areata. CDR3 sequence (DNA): TGCGCCAGCAGCCAAGATCGCCCGCAGGTAGCGGGAGCCTACGAGCAGTACTTC. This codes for CASSQDRPQVAGAYEQYF.